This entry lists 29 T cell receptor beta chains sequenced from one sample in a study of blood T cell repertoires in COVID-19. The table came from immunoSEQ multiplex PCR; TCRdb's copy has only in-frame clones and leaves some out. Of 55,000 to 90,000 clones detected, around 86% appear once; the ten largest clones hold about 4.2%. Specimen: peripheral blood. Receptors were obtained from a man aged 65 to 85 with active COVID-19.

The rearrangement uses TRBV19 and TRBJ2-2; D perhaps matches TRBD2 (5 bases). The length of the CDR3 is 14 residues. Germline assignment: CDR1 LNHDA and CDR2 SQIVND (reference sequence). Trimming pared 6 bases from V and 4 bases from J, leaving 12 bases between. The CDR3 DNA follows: TGTGCCAGTAGCGGGATTCGGGGCACCGGGGAGCTGTTTTTT. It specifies CASSGIRGTGELFF.

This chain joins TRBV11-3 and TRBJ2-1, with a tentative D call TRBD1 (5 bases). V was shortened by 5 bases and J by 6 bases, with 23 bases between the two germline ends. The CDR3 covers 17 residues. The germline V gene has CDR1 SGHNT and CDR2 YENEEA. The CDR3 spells CASSPWSREGDPNEQFF. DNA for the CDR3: TGTGCCAGCAGCCCCTGGTCCCGCGAAGGGGATCCCAATGAGCAGTTCTTC.

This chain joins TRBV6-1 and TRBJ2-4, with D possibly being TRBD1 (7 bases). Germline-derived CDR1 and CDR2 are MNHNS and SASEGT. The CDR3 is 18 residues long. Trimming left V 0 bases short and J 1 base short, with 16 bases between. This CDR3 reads CASSEALGQGGAKNIQYF. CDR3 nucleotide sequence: TGTGCCAGCAGTGAAGCGCTTGGGCAGGGGGGCGCCAAAAACATTCAGTACTTC.

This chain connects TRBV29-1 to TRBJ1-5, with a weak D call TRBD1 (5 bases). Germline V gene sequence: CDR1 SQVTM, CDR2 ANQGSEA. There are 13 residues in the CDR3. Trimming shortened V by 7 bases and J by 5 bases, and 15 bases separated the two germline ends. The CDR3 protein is CSAGGSRDQPQHF. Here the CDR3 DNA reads TGCAGCGCCGGGGGGTCCCGGGATCAGCCCCAGCATTTT.

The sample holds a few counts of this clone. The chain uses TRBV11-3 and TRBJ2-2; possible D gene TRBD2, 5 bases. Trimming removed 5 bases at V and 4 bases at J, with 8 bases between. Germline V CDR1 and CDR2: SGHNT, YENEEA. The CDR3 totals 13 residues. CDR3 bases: TGTGCCAGCAGCCCGCGGGTCACCGGGGAGCTGTTTTTT. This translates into CASSPRVTGELFF.

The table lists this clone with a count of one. This chain's CDR3 is CASSPDSASNQPQHF. The CDR3 bases are TGTGCCAGCAGCCCCGACAGTGCCAGCAATCAGCCCCAGCATTTT. V and J are TRBV9 and TRBJ1-5; D is perhaps TRBD1 (5 bases). Deletions cut 4 bases from V and 1 base from J, with 12 bases between. The germline V gene encodes CDR1 SGDLS and CDR2 YYNGEE. The CDR3 loop spans 15 amino acids. Supplemented by reference TRBV9 and TRBJ1-5, the full variable domain reads DSGVTQTPKHLITATGQRVTLRCSPRSGDLSVYWYQQSLDQGLQFLIQYYNGEERAKGNILERFSAQQFPDLHSELNLSSLELGDSALYFCASSPDSASNQPQHFGDGTRLSIL.

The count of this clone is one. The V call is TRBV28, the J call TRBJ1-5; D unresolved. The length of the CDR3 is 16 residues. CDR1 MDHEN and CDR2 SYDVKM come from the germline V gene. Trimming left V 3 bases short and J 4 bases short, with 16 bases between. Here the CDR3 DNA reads TGTGCCAGCAGTTTGGCTGCTGGGCGGGAGAATCAGCCCCAGCATTTT. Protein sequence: CASSLAAGRENQPQHF.

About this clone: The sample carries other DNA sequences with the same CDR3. The CDR3 region is CASSGQMNTEAFF. The CDR3 bases are TGTGCCAGCTCCGGACAGATGAACACTGAAGCTTTCTTT. The genes are TRBV18 and TRBJ1-1; D might be TRBD1 (6 bases). The germline gives CDR1 KGHSH, CDR2 LQKENI. The CDR3 is made up of 13 amino acids. Between the trimmed V and J ends, which lost 6 bases and 0 bases, there was a span of 8 bases.

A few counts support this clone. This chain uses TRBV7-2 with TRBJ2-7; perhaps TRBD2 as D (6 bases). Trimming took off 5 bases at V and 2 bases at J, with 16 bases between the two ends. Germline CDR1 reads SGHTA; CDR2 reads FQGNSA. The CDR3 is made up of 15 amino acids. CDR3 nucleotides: TGTGCCAGCAGCCCCAGCCCGGGGGTCACCTACGAGCAGTACTTC. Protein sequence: CASSPSPGVTYEQYF.

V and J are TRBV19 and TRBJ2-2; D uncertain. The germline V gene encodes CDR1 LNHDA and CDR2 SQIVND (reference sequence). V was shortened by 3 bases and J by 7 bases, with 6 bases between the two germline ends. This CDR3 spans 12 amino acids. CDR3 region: CASSMSHGELFF. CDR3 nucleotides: TGTGCCAGTAGTATGTCCCACGGGGAGCTGTTTTTT. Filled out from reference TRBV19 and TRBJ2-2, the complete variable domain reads DGGITQSPKYLFRKEGQNVTLSCEQNLNHDAMYWYRQDPGQGLRLIYYSQIVNDFQKGDIAEGYSVSREKKESFPLTVTSAQKNPTAFYLCASSMSHGELFFGEGSRLTVL.

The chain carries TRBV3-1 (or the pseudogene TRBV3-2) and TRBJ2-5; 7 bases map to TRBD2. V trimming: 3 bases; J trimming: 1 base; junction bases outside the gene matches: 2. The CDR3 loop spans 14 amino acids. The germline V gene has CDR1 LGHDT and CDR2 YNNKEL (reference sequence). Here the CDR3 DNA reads TGTGCCAGCAGCCACCTAGCGGTCCAAGAGACCCAGTACTTC. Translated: CASSHLAVQETQYF.

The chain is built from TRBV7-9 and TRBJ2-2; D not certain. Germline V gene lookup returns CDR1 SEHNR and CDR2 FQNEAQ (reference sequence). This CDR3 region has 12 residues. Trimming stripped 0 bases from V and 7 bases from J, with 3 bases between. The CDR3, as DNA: TGTGCCAGCAGCTTAGCCGGCGGGGAGCTGTTTTTT. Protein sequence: CASSLAGGELFF.

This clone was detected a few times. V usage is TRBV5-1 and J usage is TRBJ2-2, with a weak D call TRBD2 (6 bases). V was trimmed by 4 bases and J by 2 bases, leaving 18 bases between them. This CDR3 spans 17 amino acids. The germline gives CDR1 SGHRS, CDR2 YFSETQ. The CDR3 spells CASSPGVGRLNTGELFF. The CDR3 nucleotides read TGCGCCAGCAGCCCGGGGGTGGGCAGGCTAAACACCGGGGAGCTGTTTTTT.

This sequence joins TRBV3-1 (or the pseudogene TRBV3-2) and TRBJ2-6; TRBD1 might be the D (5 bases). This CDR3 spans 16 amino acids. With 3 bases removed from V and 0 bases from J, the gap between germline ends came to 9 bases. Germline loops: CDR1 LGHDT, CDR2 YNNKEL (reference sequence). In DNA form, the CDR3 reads TGTGCCAGCAGCCACCCCAGGGTCTCTGGGGCCAACGTCCTGACTTTC. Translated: CASSHPRVSGANVLTF.

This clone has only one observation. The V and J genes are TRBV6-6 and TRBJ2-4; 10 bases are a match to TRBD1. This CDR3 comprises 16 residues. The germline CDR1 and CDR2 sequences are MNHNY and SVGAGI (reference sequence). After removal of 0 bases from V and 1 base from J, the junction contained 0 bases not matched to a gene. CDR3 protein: CASSYSGQGAKNIQYF. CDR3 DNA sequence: TGTGCCAGCAGTTACTCGGGACAGGGGGCCAAAAACATTCAGTACTTC.

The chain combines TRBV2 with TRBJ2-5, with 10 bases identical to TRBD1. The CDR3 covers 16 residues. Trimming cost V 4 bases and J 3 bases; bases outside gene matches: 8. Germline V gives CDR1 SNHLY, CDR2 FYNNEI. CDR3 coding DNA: TGTGCCAGCAGTGGGGGGGACAGGGGCCTCAAAGAGACCCAGTACTTC. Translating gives CASSGGDRGLKETQYF.

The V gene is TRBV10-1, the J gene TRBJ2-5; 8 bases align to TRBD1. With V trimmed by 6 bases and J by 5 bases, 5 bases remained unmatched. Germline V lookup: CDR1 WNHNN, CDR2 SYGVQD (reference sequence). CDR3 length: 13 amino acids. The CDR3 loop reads CASSDRGTETQYF. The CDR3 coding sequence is TGCGCCAGCAGCGACAGGGGAACCGAGACCCAGTACTTC.

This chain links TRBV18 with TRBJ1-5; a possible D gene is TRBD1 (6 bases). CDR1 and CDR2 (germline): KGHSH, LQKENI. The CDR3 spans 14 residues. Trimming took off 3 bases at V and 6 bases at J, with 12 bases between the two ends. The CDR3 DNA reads TGTGCCAGCTCACCCCAGGGAGGGGGTCAGCCCCAGCATTTT. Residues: CASSPQGGGQPQHF.

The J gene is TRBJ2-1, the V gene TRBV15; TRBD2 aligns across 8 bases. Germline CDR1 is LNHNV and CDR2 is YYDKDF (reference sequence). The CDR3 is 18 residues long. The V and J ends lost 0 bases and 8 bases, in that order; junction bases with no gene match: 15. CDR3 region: CATSRDLGGGTRGHEQFF. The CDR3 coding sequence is TGTGCCACCAGCAGAGATCTCGGCGGGGGGACTAGGGGCCATGAGCAGTTCTTC.

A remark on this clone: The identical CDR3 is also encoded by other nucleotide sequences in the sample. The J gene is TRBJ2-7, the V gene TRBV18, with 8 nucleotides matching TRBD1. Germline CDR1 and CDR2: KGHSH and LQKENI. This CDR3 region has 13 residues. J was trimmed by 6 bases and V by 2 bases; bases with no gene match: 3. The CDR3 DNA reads TGTGCCAGCTCACCAGGGCAGGGGGCCGAGCAGTACTTC. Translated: CASSPGQGAEQYF.

The CDR3 sequence: CATQGNSPLHF. For the CDR3, the DNA is TGTGCCACCCAGGGGAATTCACCCCTCCACTTT. V is TRBV2 and J is TRBJ1-6; possibly TRBD1 for D (6 bases). The CDR3 loop spans 11 amino acids. Trimming took off 10 bases at V and 7 bases at J, with 8 bases between the two ends. CDR1 is SNHLY, CDR2 FYNNEI, per germline. The full variable domain, rest sourced from reference TRBV2 and TRBJ1-6, is EPEVTQTPSHQVTQMGQEVILRCVPISNHLYFYWYRQILGQKVEFLVSFYNNEISEKSEIFDDQFSVERPDGSNFTLKIRSTKLEDSAMYFCATQGNSPLHFGNGTRLTVT.

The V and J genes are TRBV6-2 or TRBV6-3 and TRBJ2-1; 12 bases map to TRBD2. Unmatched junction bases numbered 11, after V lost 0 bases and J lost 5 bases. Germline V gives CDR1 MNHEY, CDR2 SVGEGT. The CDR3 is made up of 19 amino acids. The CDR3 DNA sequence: TGTGCCAGCAGTTACTCGAGTCTAGCGGGAGGGCCCCCCCACAATGAGCAGTTCTTC. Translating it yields CASSYSSLAGGPPHNEQFF.

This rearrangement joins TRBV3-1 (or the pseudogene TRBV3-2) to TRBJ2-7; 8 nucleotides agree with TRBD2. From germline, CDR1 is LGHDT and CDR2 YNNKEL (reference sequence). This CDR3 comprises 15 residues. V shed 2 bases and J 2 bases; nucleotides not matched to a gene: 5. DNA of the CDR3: TGTGCCAGCAGCCAACAAGCGGGAGCCGCCTACGAGCAGTACTTC. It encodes CASSQQAGAAYEQYF.

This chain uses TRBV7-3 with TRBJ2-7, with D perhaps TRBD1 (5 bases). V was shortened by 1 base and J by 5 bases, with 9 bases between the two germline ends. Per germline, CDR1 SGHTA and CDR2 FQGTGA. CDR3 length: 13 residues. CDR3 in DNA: TGTGCCAGCAGCTTAAAGGGGTCCAACGAGCAGTACTTC. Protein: CASSLKGSNEQYF.

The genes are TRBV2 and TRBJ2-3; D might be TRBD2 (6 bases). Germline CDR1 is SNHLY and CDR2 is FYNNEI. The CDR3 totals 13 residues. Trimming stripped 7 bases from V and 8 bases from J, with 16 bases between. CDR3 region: CASTHPGTGTQYF. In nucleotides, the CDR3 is TGTGCCAGCACCCACCCCGGGACTGGTACGCAGTATTTT.

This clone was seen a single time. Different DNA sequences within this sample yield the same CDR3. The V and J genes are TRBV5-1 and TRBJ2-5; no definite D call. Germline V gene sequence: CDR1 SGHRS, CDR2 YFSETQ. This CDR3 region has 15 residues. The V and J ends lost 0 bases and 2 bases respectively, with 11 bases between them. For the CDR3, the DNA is TGCGCCAGCAGCTTGGCGCCAGGTAGACAAGAGACCCAGTACTTC. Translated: CASSLAPGRQETQYF.

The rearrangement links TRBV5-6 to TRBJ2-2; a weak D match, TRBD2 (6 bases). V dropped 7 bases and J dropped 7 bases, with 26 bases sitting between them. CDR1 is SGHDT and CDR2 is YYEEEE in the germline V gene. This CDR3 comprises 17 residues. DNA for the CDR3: TGTGCCAGCCGGGAGACATTCGGTCGGGCCGTGGGCGGGGAGCTGTTTTTT. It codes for CASRETFGRAVGGELFF.

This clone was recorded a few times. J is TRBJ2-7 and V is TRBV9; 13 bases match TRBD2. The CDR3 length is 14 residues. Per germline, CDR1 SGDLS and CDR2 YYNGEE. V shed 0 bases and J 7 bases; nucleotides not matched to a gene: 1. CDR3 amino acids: CASSVGLAGGEQYF. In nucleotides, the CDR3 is TGTGCCAGCAGCGTAGGACTAGCGGGAGGTGAGCAGTACTTC.

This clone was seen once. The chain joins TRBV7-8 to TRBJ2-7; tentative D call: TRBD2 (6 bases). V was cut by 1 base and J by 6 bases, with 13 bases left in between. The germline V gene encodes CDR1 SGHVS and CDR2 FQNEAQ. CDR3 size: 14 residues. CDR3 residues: CASSLVRGSAEQYF. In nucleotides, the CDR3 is TGTGCCAGCAGCTTAGTGCGGGGATCGGCCGAGCAGTACTTC.